Shown below are 22 T cell receptor beta chains from a single sample sequenced in a study of blood T cell repertoires in COVID-19. Assay used: immunoSEQ multiplex PCR; TCRdb lists only in-frame clones, some missing. The repertoire has under 250,000 clones, around 87% of them found once; the top ten carry about 7.1%. Sequenced: peripheral blood. The receptors were sampled from a woman in her 70s with active or convalescent COVID-19.

The chain combines TRBV7-8 with TRBJ2-3; TRBD2 might be the D (6 bases). The germline CDR1 and CDR2 sequences are SGHVS and FQNEAQ. This CDR3 spans 16 amino acids. V was shortened by 5 bases and J by 1 base, with 16 bases between the two germline ends. DNA of the CDR3: TGTGCCAGCAGCCAAGGCGTAGCGGTTCGCACAGATACGCAGTATTTT. Its translation: CASSQGVAVRTDTQYF. The complete variable domain, with remaining parts taken from reference TRBV7-8 and TRBJ2-3, reads GAGVSQSPRYKVAKRGQDVALRCDPISGHVSLFWYQQALGQGPEFLTYFQNEAQLDKSGLPSDRFFAERPEGSVSTLKIQRTQQEDSAVYLCASSQGVAVRTDTQYFGPGTRLTVL.

This chain connects TRBV20-1 to TRBJ1-2; a weak D match, TRBD1 (6 bases). The CDR3 has 10 amino acids. The germline CDR1 and CDR2 sequences are DFQATT and SNEGSKA (reference sequence). The V end was cut by 3 bases, the J end by 8 bases, with 7 bases between. CDR3 sequence: CSASTGGYTF. Here the CDR3 DNA reads TGCAGTGCTAGCACAGGGGGCTACACCTTC.

Details on this clone: Other DNA sequences within the sample encode an identical CDR3. This rearrangement joins TRBV15 to TRBJ1-2; D gene unclear. This CDR3 has 12 amino acids. Trimming cost V 0 bases and J 5 bases, with 4 bases left between them. Germline-derived CDR1 and CDR2 are LNHNV and YYDKDF (reference sequence). The CDR3 bases are TGTGCCACCAGCAGAGATAATTATGGCTACACCTTC. This gives the protein CATSRDNYGYTF.

This chain joins TRBV5-6 and TRBJ1-1; TRBD1 agrees at 8 bases. Germline V gene lookup returns CDR1 SGHDT and CDR2 YYEEEE. J was trimmed by 3 bases and V by 4 bases; bases with no gene match: 11. The CDR3 consists of 16 residues. The CDR3 here is CASSVGTGRPDTEAFF. CDR3 in DNA: TGTGCCAGCAGCGTGGGGACAGGCAGGCCAGACACTGAAGCTTTCTTT.

The genes are TRBV7-2 and TRBJ1-5; perhaps TRBD1 as D (6 bases). V was clipped by 2 bases and J by 2 bases, with 10 bases between them. Germline CDR1 SGHTA, CDR2 FQGNSA. The CDR3 loop spans 15 amino acids. CDR3 DNA: TGTGCCAGCAGCTTAAGCAGGGGTGGCAATCAGCCCCAGCATTTT. It encodes CASSLSRGGNQPQHF.

The rearrangement joins TRBV19 to TRBJ1-2; maybe TRBD1 (6 bases). CDR3 size: 14 residues. Germline CDR1 reads LNHDA; CDR2 reads SQIVND (reference sequence). Trimming stripped 7 bases from V and 5 bases from J, with 17 bases between. CDR3 bases: TGTGCCAGTACCGGGGGGGCAGGGAGTTATGGCTACACCTTC. This codes for CASTGGAGSYGYTF.

The chain has TRBV9 and TRBJ2-1, with 11 positions matching TRBD1. V was pared by 5 bases and J by 6 bases, with 4 bases of the junction left unmatched. CDR3 size: 14 residues. In germline, CDR1 is SGDLS, CDR2 YYNGEE. CDR3 residues: CASSLGTGGNEQFF. DNA of the CDR3: TGTGCCAGCAGTCTTGGGACAGGGGGCAATGAGCAGTTCTTC.

The chain links TRBV7-9 to TRBJ1-1; D remains ambiguous. The CDR3 consists of 15 residues. V gave up 7 bases and J gave up 2 bases, with 17 bases separating them. Germline V CDR1 and CDR2: SEHNR, FQNEAQ (reference sequence). In DNA form, the CDR3 reads TGTGCCAGCACTGCTGTCCCTACCTTCAACACTGAAGCTTTCTTT. This sequence encodes CASTAVPTFNTEAFF.

V gene TRBV6-5 combines with J gene TRBJ2-7; D gene uncertain. This CDR3 is built from 15 residues. CDR1 and CDR2 from the germline V gene are MNHEY and SVGAGI. V shed 7 bases and J shed 7 bases, with 23 bases lying between them. The CDR3 loop is CASITPGMNGMEQYF. DNA for the CDR3: TGTGCCAGCATTACCCCGGGTATGAATGGTATGGAGCAGTACTTC.

The CDR3 coding sequence is TGTGCCAGCACCCGGCCCGGAGGCACTGAAGCTTTCTTT. Residues: CASTRPGGTEAFF. This chain joins TRBV3-1 (or the pseudogene TRBV3-2) and TRBJ1-1, with D unresolved. V was pared by 7 bases and J by 4 bases, with 13 bases between. CDR3 length equals 13 residues. CDR1 is LGHDT, CDR2 YNNKEL, per germline (reference sequence).

The V gene is TRBV6-2 or TRBV6-3, the J gene TRBJ1-5; D remains unclear. CDR1 is MNHEY and CDR2 is SVGEGT in the germline V gene. Between the trimmed V and J ends, which lost 4 bases and 2 bases, there was a span of 12 bases. This CDR3 is 15 amino acids long. The CDR3 protein is CASSSQTRGNQPQHF. The CDR3 region has the DNA TGTGCCAGCAGTTCCCAAACTCGAGGCAATCAGCCCCAGCATTTT.

CDR3 in amino acids: CASSLVGQVNQPQHF. Written as DNA, the CDR3 is TGTGCCAGCAGCTTAGTGGGGCAGGTCAATCAGCCCCAGCATTTT. V is TRBV7-2 and J is TRBJ1-5, with D maybe TRBD1 (5 bases). The CDR3 has 15 residues. V was pared by 1 base and J by 3 bases, with 10 bases between. Per the germline V gene, CDR1 is SGHTA and CDR2 is FQGNSA. Full variable domain (rest looked up from reference TRBV7-2 and TRBJ1-5): GAGVSQSPSNKVTEKGKDVELRCDPISGHTALYWYRQSLGQGLEFLIYFQGNSAPDKSGLPSDRFSAERTGGSVSTLTIQRTQQEDSAVYLCASSLVGQVNQPQHFGDGTRLSIL.

The chain recombines TRBV3-1 (or the pseudogene TRBV3-2) with TRBJ1-2, with 8 bases matching TRBD1. This CDR3 spans 16 amino acids. The germline CDR1 and CDR2 sequences are LGHDT and YNNKEL (reference sequence). Trimming cost V 4 bases and J 4 bases; bases outside gene matches: 11. The CDR3 DNA is TGTGCCAGCAGCCTACCGGACAGGGTCGGAGGCTATGGCTACACCTTC. It yields the protein CASSLPDRVGGYGYTF.

V usage is TRBV18 and J usage is TRBJ1-6, with a tentative D call TRBD1 (6 bases). Germline V gene sequence: CDR1 KGHSH, CDR2 LQKENI. This CDR3 region has 16 residues. V gave up 1 base and J gave up 8 bases, with 15 bases separating them. As DNA, the CDR3 is TGTGCCAGCTCACCACTAGGGGGAATTGCGGATTCACCCCTCCACTTT. Translation gives CASSPLGGIADSPLHF.

The genes are TRBV5-5 and TRBJ1-1, with D hard to call. The V end lost 0 bases, the J end lost 0 bases, and 12 bases lay between the germline ends. This CDR3 region has 16 residues. CDR1 is SGHKS, CDR2 YYEKEE, per germline (reference sequence). CDR3 in DNA: TGTGCCAGCAGCTTGGAGAGAAACCTTATGAACACTGAAGCTTTCTTT. Its protein product is CASSLERNLMNTEAFF.

The chain carries TRBV3-1 (or the pseudogene TRBV3-2) and TRBJ2-3; no clear D. This CDR3 contains 16 residues. Between the trimmed V and J ends, which lost 4 bases and 0 bases, there was a span of 14 bases. Germline V gene data show CDR1 as LGHDT and CDR2 as YNNKEL (reference sequence). CDR3 amino acids: CASSLYPRISTDTQYF. The CDR3 coding sequence is TGTGCCAGCAGCCTCTACCCACGCATAAGCACAGATACGCAGTATTTT.

J is TRBJ2-3 and V is TRBV6-6; no clear D. CDR1 and CDR2 from the germline V gene are MNHNY and SVGAGI (reference sequence). The CDR3 length is 15 residues. The ends were cut back, 7 bases at V and 6 bases at J, with 20 bases in the middle. DNA of the CDR3: TGTGCCAGCACCTTACGACTGGCTCAAGGCGATACGCAGTATTTT. Translating gives CASTLRLAQGDTQYF.

The rearrangement links TRBV20-1 to TRBJ2-7, with no clear D. The V and J ends lost 3 bases and 1 base respectively, with 10 bases between them. Germline V lookup: CDR1 DFQATT, CDR2 SNEGSKA (reference sequence). CDR3 size: 13 residues. CDR3 residues: CSASSFGSYEQYF. The CDR3 region has the DNA TGCAGTGCTAGTTCATTCGGTTCCTACGAGCAGTACTTC.

The genes are TRBV5-1 and TRBJ2-7, with 11 bases fitting TRBD2. The CDR3 contains 16 residues. Germline V gene data show CDR1 as SGHRS and CDR2 as YFSETQ. V lost 4 bases and J lost 7; bases outside the gene matches: 13. CDR3 amino acids: CASSKGTSGPLGEQYF. CDR3 DNA: TGCGCCAGCAGCAAGGGGACTAGCGGCCCCCTTGGGGAGCAGTACTTC.

The chain is built from TRBV6-6 and TRBJ1-4, with 8 positions matching TRBD1. J lost 10 bases, V lost 10 bases, and 17 bases had no gene match. The CDR3 length is 15 residues. Germline V gives CDR1 MNHNY, CDR2 SVGAGI (reference sequence). The CDR3 coding sequence is TGTGCCATCCGAGAGACAGGGGTTCTTAGGGGAAAACTGTTTTTT. This encodes CAIRETGVLRGKLFF.

The chain joins TRBV6-2 or TRBV6-3 to TRBJ2-1; D unclear. CDR1 and CDR2 (germline): MNHEY, SVGEGT. V lost 6 bases and J lost 0, with 18 bases in between. CDR3 length equals 17 residues. CDR3 nucleotides: TGTGCCAGCAGCTCCCCCCTTACGCGGCGCTCCTACAATGAGCAGTTCTTC. It translates to CASSSPLTRRSYNEQFF.

The chain joins TRBV6-5 to TRBJ2-1, with TRBD1 matching over 12 bases. Germline V CDR1 and CDR2: MNHEY, SVGAGI. Trimming removed 6 bases from V and 9 bases from J; junction bases left unmatched: 9. The CDR3 spans 15 residues. The CDR3: CASRKGTGGFGEQFF. The CDR3 region has the DNA TGTGCCAGCAGAAAAGGGACAGGGGGCTTTGGTGAGCAGTTCTTC.